One sample yielded the 4 T cell receptor beta chains listed below, sequenced in a study of blood T cell repertoires in COVID-19. TCRdb's copy holds only in-frame clones and misses some; the assay was immunoSEQ multiplex PCR. Of approximately 45,000 clones in the sample, about 86% were seen once. Sequenced material: peripheral blood. The receptor source for this set is a middle-aged man with active COVID-19.

This chain links TRBV3-1 (or the pseudogene TRBV3-2) with TRBJ2-3, with D uncertain. There are 11 residues in the CDR3. Trimming removed 3 bases from V and 9 bases from J, with 7 bases in between. CDR1 and CDR2 from the germline V gene are LGHDT and YNNKEL (reference sequence). The CDR3 region has the DNA TGTGCCAGCAGCCATGTGGAGACGCAGTATTTT. This codes for CASSHVETQYF.

The V gene is TRBV6-1, the J gene TRBJ1-1; D gene uncertain. V gave up 0 bases and J gave up 4 bases, with 12 bases separating them. The germline V gene has CDR1 MNHNS and CDR2 SASEGT. The CDR3 has 15 residues. The CDR3, as DNA: TGTGCCAGCAGTGAAGCAAAGGGAGAAAGCACTGAAGCTTTCTTT. This encodes CASSEAKGESTEAFF.

The chain combines TRBV5-6 with TRBJ2-2; a possible D gene is TRBD1 (6 bases). V was shortened by 5 bases and J by 3 bases, with 11 bases between the two germline ends. The CDR3 runs to 14 residues. Germline loops: CDR1 SGHDT, CDR2 YYEEEE. The CDR3 nucleotides read TGTGCCAGCAGAAGGGGGAGCCACACCGGGGAGCTGTTTTTT. This encodes CASRRGSHTGELFF.

This chain connects TRBV3-1 (or the pseudogene TRBV3-2) to TRBJ2-5; 10 nucleotides agree with TRBD2. CDR3 length: 14 residues. Germline assignment: CDR1 LGHDT and CDR2 YNNKEL (reference sequence). The V segment lost 4 bases and the J segment 1 base; nucleotides outside the gene matches: 0. CDR3 DNA sequence: TGTGCCAGCAGCCCTAGCGGGAGCCAAGAGACCCAGTACTTC. It encodes CASSPSGSQETQYF.